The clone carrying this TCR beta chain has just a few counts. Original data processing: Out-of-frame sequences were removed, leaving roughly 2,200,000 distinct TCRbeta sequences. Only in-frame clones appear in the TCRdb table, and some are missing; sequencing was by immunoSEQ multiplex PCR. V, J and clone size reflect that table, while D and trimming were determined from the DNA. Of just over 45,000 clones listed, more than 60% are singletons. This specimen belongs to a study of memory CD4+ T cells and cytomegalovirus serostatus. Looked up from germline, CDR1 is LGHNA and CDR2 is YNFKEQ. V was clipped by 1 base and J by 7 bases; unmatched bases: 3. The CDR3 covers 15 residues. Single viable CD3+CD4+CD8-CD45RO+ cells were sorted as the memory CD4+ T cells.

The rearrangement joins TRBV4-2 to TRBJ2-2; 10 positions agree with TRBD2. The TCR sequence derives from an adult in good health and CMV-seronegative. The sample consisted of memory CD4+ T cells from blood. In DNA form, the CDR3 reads TGTGCCAGCAGCCAAGGGACTAGCGGAAACGGGGAGCTGTTTTTT. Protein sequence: CASSQGTSGNGELFF.